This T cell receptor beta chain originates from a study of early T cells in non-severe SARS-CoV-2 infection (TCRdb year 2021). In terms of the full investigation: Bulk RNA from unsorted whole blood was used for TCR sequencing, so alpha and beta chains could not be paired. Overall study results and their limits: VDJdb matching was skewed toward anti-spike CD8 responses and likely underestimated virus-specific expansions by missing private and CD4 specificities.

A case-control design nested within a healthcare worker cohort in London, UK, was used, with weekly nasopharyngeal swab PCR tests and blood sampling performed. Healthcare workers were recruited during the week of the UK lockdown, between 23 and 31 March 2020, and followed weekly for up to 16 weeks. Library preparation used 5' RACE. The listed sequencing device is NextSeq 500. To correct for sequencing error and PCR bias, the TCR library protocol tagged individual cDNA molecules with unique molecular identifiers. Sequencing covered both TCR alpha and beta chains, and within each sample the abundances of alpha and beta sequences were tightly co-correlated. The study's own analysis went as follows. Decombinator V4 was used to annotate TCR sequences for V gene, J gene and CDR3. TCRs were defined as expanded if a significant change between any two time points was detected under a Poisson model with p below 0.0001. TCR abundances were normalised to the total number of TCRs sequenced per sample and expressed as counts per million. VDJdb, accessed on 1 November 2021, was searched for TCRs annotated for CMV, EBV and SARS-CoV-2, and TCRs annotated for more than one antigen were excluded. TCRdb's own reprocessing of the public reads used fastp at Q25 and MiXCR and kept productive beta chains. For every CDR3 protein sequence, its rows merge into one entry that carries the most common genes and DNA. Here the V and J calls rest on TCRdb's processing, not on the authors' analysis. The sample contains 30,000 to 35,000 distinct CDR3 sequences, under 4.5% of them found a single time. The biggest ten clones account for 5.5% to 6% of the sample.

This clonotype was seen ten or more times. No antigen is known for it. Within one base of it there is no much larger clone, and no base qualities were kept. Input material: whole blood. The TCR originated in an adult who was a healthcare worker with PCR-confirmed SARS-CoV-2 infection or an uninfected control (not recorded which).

The CDR3 loop reads CASSLGIVGGYTF. DNA sequence: TGTGCCAGCAGCTTAGGAATCGTGGGAGGCTACACCTTC. The chain links TRBV7-2 with TRBJ1-2; no D gene is confidently identified. The germline V gene gives CDR1 as SGHTA and CDR2 as FQGNSA. V is pared back by 1 base and J by 8 bases, with 11 bases lying between the germline termini. The CDR3 goes from the cysteine to the phenylalanine over 13 residues. Only the CDR3 portion is preserved as DNA: 39 bases, with reading frame beginning at the first base.